These T cell receptor beta chains were read from a single sample in a study of T cells in Graves' hyperthyroidism and ophthalmopathy. TCRdb fed the multiplex PCR reads into MiXCR, producing one record per CDR3 protein. The table includes 650,000 to 800,000 distinct CDR3 sequences, less than 45% detected once. Sequencing was carried out using peripheral blood or thyroid tissue (not recorded which). These receptors came from an adult man with Graves' disease, either hyperthyroidism or ophthalmopathy (not recorded which). CDR3s include the opening cysteine and the closing phenylalanine or tryptophan. D genes are given only for firm matches. Size is omitted from some rows. Given values are once, few, many or a class for expanded clones.

D	J	V	size	DNA	CDR3
TRBD2	TRBJ2-7	TRBV7-3	many	TGTGCCAGCAGCCGGGAGGGGTCCTACGAGCAGTACTTC	CASSREGSYEQYF
TRBD1	TRBJ2-3	TRBV24-1	.	TGTGCCACCTCCAGCACAGGGGGAGGCACAGATACGCAGTATTTT	CATSSTGGGTDTQYF
TRBD2	TRBJ2-7	TRBV25-1	.	TGTGCTAGAGTTACTAGCGGGAGTTACGAGCAGTACTTC	CARVTSGSYEQYF
.	TRBJ1-2	TRBV5-1	.	TGCGCCGGCAGCTTGGAGTCCCACGGGGCCTATGGCTACACCTTC	CAGSLESHGAYGYTF
.	TRBJ1-4	TRBV2	many	TGTGCCAGCAGCCCTCATGGGGTGAATGAAAAACTGTTTTTT	CASSPHGVNEKLFF
.	TRBJ1-2	TRBV7-2	.	TGTGCCAGCAGCCAAGAGGGTCGGGTACATGACTATGGCTACACCTTC	CASSQEGRVHDYGYTF
TRBD1	TRBJ1-2	TRBV25-1	.	TGTGCCAGCGTTGAGACCTCCGACAGGGGGGACGGCTACACCTTC	CASVETSDRGDGYTF
TRBD1	TRBJ2-7	TRBV7-9	.	TGTGCCAGCAGCCTTGGACAGGGTCAGTACGAGCAGTACTTC	CASSLGQGQYEQYF
.	TRBJ2-5	TRBV10-3	once	TGTGCCATCGACGACGGAGGGACCCAGTACTTC	CAIDDGGTQYF
.	TRBJ1-1	TRBV29-1	few	TGCAGCGTTGCCACTACAGGGACTGAAGCTTTCTTT	CSVATTGTEAFF
TRBD1	TRBJ2-5	TRBV29-1	many	TGCAGCGTTGGAGGGACAGGGGTTCGAGAGACCCAGTACTTC	CSVGGTGVRETQYF
.	TRBJ2-7	TRBV5-1	.	TGCGCCAGCCGCCGTCGGACGCAGGGCCCGGGGGAGCAGTACTTC	CASRRRTQGPGEQYF
.	TRBJ2-5	TRBV19	many	TGTGCCAGTAGTACTTCCCCGAGGGAGACCCAGTACTTC	CASSTSPRETQYF
.	TRBJ2-5	TRBV7-2	few	TGTGCCAGCAGCTTAAGGGGGTTGAGGGCCCGGGAGACCCAGTACTTC	CASSLRGLRARETQYF
.	TRBJ1-2	TRBV29-1	many	TGCAGCGTTGGGAGGTGGGAGGGGGTTGGCTATGGCTACACCTTC	CSVGRWEGVGYGYTF
.	TRBJ1-5	TRBV3-1	.	TGTGCCAGCAGCCAAGGCCAAGGGGTGCAGCCCCAGCATTTT	CASSQGQGVQPQHF
.	TRBJ2-7	TRBV20-1	.	TGCAGTGCTAGCCTCGCGGGCGACTACGAGCAGTACTTC	CSASLAGDYEQYF
TRBD2	TRBJ2-7	TRBV20-1	.	TGCAGTGCTAGAGACCCTGGGGATAGCGGGGGGGCCTACGAGCAGTACTTC	CSARDPGDSGGAYEQYF
.	TRBJ1-1	TRBV7-2	few	TGTGCCAGCAGTTACTCGCCAGGGGTGAACACTGAAGCTTTCTTT	CASSYSPGVNTEAFF
.	TRBJ1-2	TRBV11-2	once	TGTGCCAGCAGTCCCGGATGGGGTGGACTTGGCTACACCTTC	CASSPGWGGLGYTF
TRBD1	TRBJ1-6	TRBV15	.	TGTGCCACCGGGACAGGGCAAAATTCACCCCTCCACTTT	CATGTGQNSPLHF
TRBD1	TRBJ1-5	TRBV12-3/TRBV12-4	few	TGTGCCAGCAGTTTAGCGGGACAGCCGAATCAGCCCCAGCATTTT	CASSLAGQPNQPQHF
TRBD1	TRBJ1-2	TRBV11-1	.	TGTGCCAGCAGCTCTACAGGGGCTGACTATGGCTACACCTTC	CASSSTGADYGYTF
.	TRBJ2-7	TRBV5-1	few	TGCGCCAGCAGCGAACAGGGACTTCATACCTACGAGCAGTACTTC	CASSEQGLHTYEQYF
.	TRBJ1-2	TRBV10-3	many	TGTGCCATCAGTGAGGACAGTTATGGCTACACCTTC	CAISEDSYGYTF
.	TRBJ1-5	TRBV12-3/TRBV12-4	.	TGTGCCAGCAGCCGGGCGCGGACCCAGCATTTT	CASSRARTQHF
TRBD2	TRBJ2-7	TRBV7-9	.	TGTGCCAGCAGCCGGCCCCTCGCGGGAGGCTCCTACGAGCAGTACTTC	CASSRPLAGGSYEQYF
.	TRBJ1-1	TRBV7-2	.	TGTGCCAGCAGCTTGCGCCGAATTATGAACACTGAAGCTTTCTTT	CASSLRRIMNTEAFF
.	TRBJ1-2	TRBV5-1	few	TGCGCCAGCAGCTTGGTAGGCGGGATTGGTGGCTACACCTTC	CASSLVGGIGGYTF